This TCR beta chain was obtained from a study of Ad26.COV2.S vaccination and SARS-CoV-2 variants. The study, taken as a whole, reports: Breadth measured for non-spike TCRs was similar across vaccine and placebo recipients.

For this clone: No antigen is known for it.

V lost 1 base to trimming and J lost 1 base, with 7 bases between them. The germline CDR1 and CDR2 sequences are KGHSH and LQKENI. The CDR3 extends over 14 amino acids. Using immunoSEQ multiplex PCR, the repertoire was profiled, and TCRdb retains in-frame clones only, with some absent. There are 300,000 to 400,000 clones in the sample; more than 85% occur only once, and roughly 5% lies in the top ten. This sample's treatment: around 19 received Ad26.COV2.S at low or high dose, single or two shots; 5 received placebo; per-sample allocation not given. It was on day 63 after the first vaccine or placebo injection that samples were taken.

Here the sequenced sample was peripheral blood, taken in a trial of Ad26.COV2.S vaccine versus placebo. The gene calls are TRBV18 and TRBJ2-5; D remains ambiguous. This receptor was obtained from a person aged 18-60 years who received the Ad26.COV2.S COVID-19 vaccine or a placebo. CDR3 region: CASSPLEAQETQYF. Here the CDR3 DNA reads TGTGCCAGCTCACCACTAGAGGCCCAAGAGACCCAGTACTTC.